A single sample gave rise to the 13 T cell receptor beta chains below, sequenced in a study of T cells in localized non-small cell lung cancer. Repertoires were generated with immunoSEQ multiplex PCR, while TCRdb's copy carries only in-frame clones and drops some. The sample lists tens of thousands of clones, just over 85% occurring once. The specimen was peripheral blood mononuclear cells, collected before any cancer treatment. The receptors were sampled from a male donor at least 60 years old with stage II lung adenocarcinoma.

This chain joins TRBV5-1 and TRBJ2-7; 9 bases align to TRBD1. This CDR3 has 13 residues. J gave up 6 bases and V 4 bases, and 5 bases lay outside the gene matches. The germline V gene has CDR1 SGHRS and CDR2 YFSETQ. CDR3 DNA sequence: TGCGCCAGCAGCCCGGGACAGGGCGCCGAGCAGTACTTC. It encodes CASSPGQGAEQYF.

The chain has TRBV15 and TRBJ2-3; TRBD2 is a possible D gene (5 bases). CDR1 is LNHNV, CDR2 YYDKDF, per germline (reference sequence). The CDR3 is 14 residues long. V was clipped by 8 bases and J by 4 bases, with 16 bases between them. The DNA for the CDR3 is TGTGCCACCCGTTATAAGGAGGTACCAGATACGCAGTATTTT. It specifies CATRYKEVPDTQYF.

This chain connects TRBV7-9 to TRBJ2-2; maybe TRBD1 (5 bases). Trimming stripped 6 bases from V and 7 bases from J, with 12 bases between. The length of the CDR3 is 13 residues. Per the germline V gene, CDR1 is SEHNR and CDR2 is FQNEAQ (reference sequence). This chain's CDR3 is CASSQGRDGELFF. The CDR3 region has the DNA TGTGCCAGCAGTCAGGGAAGGGACGGGGAGCTGTTTTTT. The full variable domain, with the rest looked up from reference TRBV7-9 and TRBJ2-2, is DTGVSQNPRHKITKRGQNVTFRCDPISEHNRLYWYRQTLGQGPEFLTYFQNEAQLEKSRLLSDRFSAERPKGSFSTLEIQRTEQGDSAMYLCASSQGRDGELFFGEGSRLTVL.

The J gene is TRBJ2-5, the V gene TRBV11-1; TRBD2 agrees at 10 bases. With V trimmed by 5 bases and J by 1 base, 7 bases remained unmatched. The CDR3 is 16 amino acids. Germline loops: CDR1 SGHAT, CDR2 FQDESV (reference sequence). The CDR3 coding sequence is TGTGCCAGCAGCCCCGGACTAGCGGAGTCCCAAGAGACCCAGTACTTC. Translation: CASSPGLAESQETQYF. Full variable domain (missing parts from reference TRBV11-1 and TRBJ2-5): EAEVAQSPRYKITEKSQAVAFWCDPISGHATLYWYRQILGQGPELLVQFQDESVVDDSQLPKDRFSAERLKGVDSTLKIQPAELGDSAMYLCASSPGLAESQETQYFGPGTRLLVL.

This chain links TRBV7-2 with TRBJ1-2, with TRBD1 as a possible D gene (6 bases). Between the trimmed V and J ends, which lost 6 bases and 6 bases, there was a span of 14 bases. Germline V lookup: CDR1 SGHTA, CDR2 FQGNSA. The CDR3 spans 13 residues. The CDR3 DNA reads as TGTGCCAGCAGTCCAACAGGGAGCCATGGCTACACCTTC. This codes for CASSPTGSHGYTF.

The chain is built from TRBV5-4 and TRBJ2-7; D unclear. Trimming removed 0 bases at V and 6 bases at J, with 7 bases between. The CDR3 spans 12 residues. Germline CDR1 reads SGHNT; CDR2 reads YYREEE (reference sequence). CDR3 loop: CASSLDNLEQYF. The CDR3 DNA is TGTGCCAGCAGCTTGGATAATCTCGAGCAGTACTTC.

The chain uses TRBV5-1 and TRBJ2-7; 8 bases match TRBD1. The CDR3 has 14 residues. CDR1 and CDR2 from the germline V gene are SGHRS and YFSETQ. Trimming at V came to 0 bases and at J to 4 bases, leaving 3 bases not matched to a gene. The CDR3, as DNA: TGCGCCAGCAGCTTGGTGGGACAGGCTTACGAGCAGTACTTC. Amino acids: CASSLVGQAYEQYF.

The genes are TRBV4-2 and TRBJ1-1, with D maybe TRBD1 (5 bases). Germline V CDR1 and CDR2: LGHNA, YNFKEQ. This CDR3 is built from 18 residues. Trimming shortened V by 0 bases and J by 0 bases, and 17 bases separated the two germline ends. The CDR3 protein is CASSQDGTGLLMNTEAFF. DNA of the CDR3: TGTGCCAGCAGCCAAGATGGGACCGGCCTTCTAATGAACACTGAAGCTTTCTTT.

The chain joins TRBV25-1 to TRBJ1-2; 7 positions match TRBD1. The trim removed 4 bases at V and 4 bases at J, leaving 9 bases unmatched. Germline values: CDR1 MGHDK, CDR2 SYGVNS. CDR3 length: 15 amino acids. The DNA of the CDR3 is TGTGCCAGCAGTGGCCCCGCGACAGGGTCCTATGGCTACACCTTC. Its translation is CASSGPATGSYGYTF.

CDR3 nucleotides: TGTGCCACCTCAAGACAGGCCTATCCTATGAACACTGAAGCTTTCTTT. Its protein product is CATSRQAYPMNTEAFF. The gene calls are TRBV19 and TRBJ1-1; tentative D call: TRBD1 (6 bases). V was clipped by 10 bases and J by 0 bases, with 21 bases between them. From germline, CDR1 is LNHDA and CDR2 SQIVND (reference sequence). This CDR3 is built from 16 residues.

As DNA, the CDR3 is TGTGCCAGCAGTTCGCTACAGGGGGCGGGTCAGCCCCAGCATTTT. The encoded protein is CASSSLQGAGQPQHF. The chain has TRBV6-5 and TRBJ1-5; TRBD1 matches 9 bases. V shed 4 bases, J shed 6 bases, and the junction held 7 bases outside the gene matches. The CDR3 consists of 15 residues. Germline CDR1 MNHEY, CDR2 SVGAGI.

The chain couples TRBV5-1 to TRBJ2-3, with a possible D match to TRBD1 (6 bases). This CDR3 has 13 amino acids. The V end was cut by 3 bases, the J end by 6 bases, with 11 bases between. Germline CDR1 SGHRS, CDR2 YFSETQ. This CDR3 is CASSSTGSDTQYF. In DNA form, the CDR3 reads TGCGCCAGCAGCTCCACAGGGTCCGATACGCAGTATTTT.

The gene calls are TRBV5-1 and TRBJ2-1; tentatively, D is TRBD2 (5 bases). Germline CDR1 and CDR2: SGHRS and YFSETQ. This CDR3 has 15 residues. The ends were cut back, 3 bases at V and 7 bases at J, with 17 bases in the middle. For the CDR3, the DNA is TGCGCCAGCAGCTCGATTGAGGGAGAAGAGAATGAGCAGTTCTTC. Its translation: CASSSIEGEENEQFF.